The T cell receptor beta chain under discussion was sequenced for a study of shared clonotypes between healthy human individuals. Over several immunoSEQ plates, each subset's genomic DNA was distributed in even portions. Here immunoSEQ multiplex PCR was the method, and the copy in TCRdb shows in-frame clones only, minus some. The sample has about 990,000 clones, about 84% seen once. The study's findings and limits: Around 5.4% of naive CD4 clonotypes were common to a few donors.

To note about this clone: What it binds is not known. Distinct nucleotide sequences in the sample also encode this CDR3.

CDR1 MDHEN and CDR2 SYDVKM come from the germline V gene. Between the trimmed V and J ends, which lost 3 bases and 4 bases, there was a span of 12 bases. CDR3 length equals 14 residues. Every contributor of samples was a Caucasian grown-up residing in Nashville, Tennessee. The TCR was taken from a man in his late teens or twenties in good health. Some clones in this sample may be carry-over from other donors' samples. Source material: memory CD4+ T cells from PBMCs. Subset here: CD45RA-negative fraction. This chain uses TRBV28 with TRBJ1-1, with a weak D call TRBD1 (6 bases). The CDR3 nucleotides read TGTGCCAGCAGTTTGCTCCAGGGGTCCACTGAAGCTTTCTTT. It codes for CASSLLQGSTEAFF.